This TCR beta chain was sequenced during a study of T-cell memory formation after mild COVID-19. Trimming took 1 base from V and 11 from J; bases not matched to a gene: 7. Germline lookup yields CDR1 LNHNV and CDR2 YYDKDF (reference sequence). This CDR3 spans 15 amino acids. Points from the study as a whole: Contracting clones from day 15 to 85 had balanced CD4/CD8; later expanders favoured CD4+.

A single record per CDR3 protein comes from TCRdb applying MiXCR to the 5' RACE reads. The table includes about 430,000 distinct CDR3 sequences, roughly a quarter detected once. This clonotype was detected only a few times. Antigen unknown. The source of this sequence is an adult woman who had mild COVID-19 (a few samples of this study predate the infection). Cell type and time point are not known. Sequenced input: PBMCs or a T cell subset sorted from them (not recorded which). This chain links TRBV15 with TRBJ2-3; 12 nucleotides align to TRBD1. The CDR3 region has the DNA TGTGCCACCAGCAGAGTCGGGACAGGGGGCGAGGTGCAGTATTTT. Translating gives CATSRVGTGGEVQYF. Based on the CDR3 plus reference TRBV15 and TRBJ2-3, the full variable domain is DAMVIQNPRYQVTQFGKPVTLSCSQTLNHNVMYWYQQKSSQAPKLLFHYYDKDFNNEADTPDNFQSRRPNTSFCFLDIRSPGLGDTAMYLCATSRVGTGGEVQYFGPGTRLTVL.